The clone carrying this T cell receptor beta chain was seen at least ten times. This may be a read error, as it is one base from a much larger clone. TCRdb redid the calling of the PCR reads with MiXCR, one entry per CDR3 protein. The sample shows more than 9,500 distinct CDR3 sequences, approximately 45% of them seen only once. The data were taken from a study of tumor-infiltrating lymphocytes in oesophageal squamous cell carcinoma. V lost 4 bases, J lost 11 bases, and 14 bases lay in between. In germline, CDR1 is LGHNT, CDR2 FRNRAP. This CDR3 comprises 12 residues. The sequence came from a male donor with esophageal squamous cell carcinoma. Specimen: normal esophageal tissue next to the tumor. The chain employs TRBV12-5 and TRBJ2-5; unclear D gene. The CDR3 is CASGSPYNEQYF. CDR3 bases: TGTGCTAGTGGTTCCCCTTACAATGAGCAGTACTTC. The variable domain in full, with the rest retrieved from reference TRBV12-5 and TRBJ2-5, is DARVTQTPRHKVTEMGQEVTMRCQPILGHNTVFWYRQTMMQGLELLAYFRNRAPLDDSGMPKDRFSAEMPDATLATLKIQPSEPRDSAVYFCASGSPYNEQYFGPGTRLLVL.